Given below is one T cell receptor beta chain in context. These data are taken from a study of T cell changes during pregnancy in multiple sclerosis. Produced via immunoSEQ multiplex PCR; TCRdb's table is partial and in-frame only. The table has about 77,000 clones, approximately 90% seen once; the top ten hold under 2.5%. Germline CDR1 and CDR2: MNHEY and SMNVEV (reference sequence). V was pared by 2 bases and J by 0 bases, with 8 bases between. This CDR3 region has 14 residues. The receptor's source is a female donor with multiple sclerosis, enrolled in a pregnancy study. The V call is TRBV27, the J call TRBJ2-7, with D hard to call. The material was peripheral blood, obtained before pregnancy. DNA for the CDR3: TGTGCCAGCAGTTTAGGTCCGGGCTCCTACGAGCAGTACTTC. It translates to CASSLGPGSYEQYF.